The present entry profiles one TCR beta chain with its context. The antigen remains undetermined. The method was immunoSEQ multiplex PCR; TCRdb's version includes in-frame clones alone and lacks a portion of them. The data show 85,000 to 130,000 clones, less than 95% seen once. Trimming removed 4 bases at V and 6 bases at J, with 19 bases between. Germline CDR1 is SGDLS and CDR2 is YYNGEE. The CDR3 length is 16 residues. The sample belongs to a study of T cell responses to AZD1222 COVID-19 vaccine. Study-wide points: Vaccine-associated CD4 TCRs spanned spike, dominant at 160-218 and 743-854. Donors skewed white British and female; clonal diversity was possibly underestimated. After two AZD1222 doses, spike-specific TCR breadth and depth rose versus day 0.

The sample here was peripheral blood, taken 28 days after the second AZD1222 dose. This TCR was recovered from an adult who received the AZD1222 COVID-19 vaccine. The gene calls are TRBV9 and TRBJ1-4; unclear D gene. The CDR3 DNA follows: TGTGCCAGCAGCCCCCGGCTTCGGGATGCCGATGAAAAACTGTTTTTT. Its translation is CASSPRLRDADEKLFF.